This TCR beta chain is from a study of control samples from healthy donors and cancer patients. Method: immunoSEQ multiplex PCR; TCRdb's copy keeps in-frame clones and lacks some. The sample includes tens of thousands of clones, nearly 85% of them seen just once. CDR1 and CDR2 from the germline V gene are LNHNV and YYDKDF (reference sequence). The germline V and J ends were trimmed by 3 bases and 7 bases, with 17 bases remaining between them. There are 15 residues in the CDR3. The J gene is TRBJ2-3, the V gene TRBV15; possible D gene TRBD2, 6 bases. The clonotype originates from a man aged 55-75 years in good health. Sequenced material: blood. DNA of the CDR3: TGTGCCACCAGCAGTCTCCGGGCGGGGACCCATACGCAGTATTTT. It is translated as CATSSLRAGTHTQYF.